This T cell receptor beta chain was found in a study of T cell repertoires in cytomegalovirus infection. This clonotype came up many times. A single record per CDR3 protein comes from TCRdb applying MiXCR to the reads. The sample holds roughly 130,000 distinct CDR3 sequences, 8% to 9% seen once. This CDR3 has 16 residues. Germline CDR1 and CDR2: SGHDT and YYEEEE. V was shortened by 4 bases and J by 2 bases, with 16 bases between the two germline ends. This chain joins TRBV5-6 and TRBJ1-5, with D unresolved. The source is a human donor in good health (CMV status not recorded). Some clones in this sample may be carry-over from other donors' samples. The source material was PBMCs. The CDR3 loop reads CASSPFLKGGNQPQHF. CDR3 sequence (DNA): TGTGCCAGCAGCCCTTTTTTGAAGGGCGGCAATCAGCCCCAGCATTTT.